This T cell receptor (beta chain) was recorded in a study of beta chain features in type 1 diabetes. Study-wide background: Patients did not differ from healthy donors in age, gender or cell yield. Examined across all samples were some 110,000,000 sorted cells.

This clone has only a few counts. As yet, its antigen is unknown. CDR3 length equals 14 residues. Trimming removed 4 bases at V and 2 bases at J, with 12 bases between. The germline V gene has CDR1 SGHDN and CDR2 FVKESK. Regarding the study as a whole: Cells with high TCR expression could be over-represented by cDNA sequencing. The study notes PCR might favor shorter templates equally in patients and controls. People with Type 1 diabetes carried modestly yet significantly shorter TCRB CDR3s in all four CD4+ subsets.

The whole isolated RNA underwent reverse transcription, so sequencing captured expressed TCRB transcripts. Profiled with immunoSEQ multiplex PCR; TCRdb holds only in-frame clones, not every one. The repertoire consists of about 260,000 clones, with roughly 22% occurring once and the leading ten covering roughly 0.028%. The TCR originated in a woman in her 40s with type 1 diabetes. Sequencing was performed on naive CD4+ T cells from blood. The V and J genes are TRBV14 and TRBJ2-7, with D possibly matching TRBD1 (6 bases). CDR3 sequence reads: CASSLLTGPYEQYF. CDR3 sequence (DNA): TGTGCCAGCAGCCTCTTGACAGGACCCTACGAGCAGTACTTC.